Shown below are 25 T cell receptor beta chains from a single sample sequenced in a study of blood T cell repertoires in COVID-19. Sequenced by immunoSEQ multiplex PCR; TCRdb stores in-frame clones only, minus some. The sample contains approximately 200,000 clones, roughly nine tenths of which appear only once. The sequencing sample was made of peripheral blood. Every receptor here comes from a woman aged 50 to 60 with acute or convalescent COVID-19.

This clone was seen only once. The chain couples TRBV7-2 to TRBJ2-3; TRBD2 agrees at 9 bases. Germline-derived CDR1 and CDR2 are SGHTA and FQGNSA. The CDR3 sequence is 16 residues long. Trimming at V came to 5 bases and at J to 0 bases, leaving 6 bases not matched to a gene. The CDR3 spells CASSASGGSSTDTQYF. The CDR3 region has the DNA TGTGCCAGCAGCGCCAGCGGGGGGTCTAGCACAGATACGCAGTATTTT. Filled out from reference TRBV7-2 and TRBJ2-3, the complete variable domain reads GAGVSQSPSNKVTEKGKDVELRCDPISGHTALYWYRQSLGQGLEFLIYFQGNSAPDKSGLPSDRFSAERTGGSVSTLTIQRTQQEDSAVYLCASSASGGSSTDTQYFGPGTRLTVL.

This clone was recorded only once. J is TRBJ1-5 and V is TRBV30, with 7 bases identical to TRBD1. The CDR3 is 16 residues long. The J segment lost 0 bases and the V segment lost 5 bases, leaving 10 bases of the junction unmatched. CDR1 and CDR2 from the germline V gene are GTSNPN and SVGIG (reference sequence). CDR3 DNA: TGTGCCTGGTCAGGGGACAGAAAATATAGCAATCAGCCCCAGCATTTT. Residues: CAWSGDRKYSNQPQHF.

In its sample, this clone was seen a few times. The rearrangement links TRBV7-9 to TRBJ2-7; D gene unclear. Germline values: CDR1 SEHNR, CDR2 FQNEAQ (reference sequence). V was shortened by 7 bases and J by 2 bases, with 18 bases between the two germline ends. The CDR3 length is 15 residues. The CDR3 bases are TGTGCCAGCACCTTGGACGCACAACCGACCTACGAGCAGTACTTC. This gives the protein CASTLDAQPTYEQYF.

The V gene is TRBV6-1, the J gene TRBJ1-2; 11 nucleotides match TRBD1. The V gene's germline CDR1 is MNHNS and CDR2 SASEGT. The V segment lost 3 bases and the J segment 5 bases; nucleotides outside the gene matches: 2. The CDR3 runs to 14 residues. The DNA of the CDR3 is TGTGCCAGCAGTGACCGGGACAGGGGGTATGGCTACACCTTC. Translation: CASSDRDRGYGYTF.

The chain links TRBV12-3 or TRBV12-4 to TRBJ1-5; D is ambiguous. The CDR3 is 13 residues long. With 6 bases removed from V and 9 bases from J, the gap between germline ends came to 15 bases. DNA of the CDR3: TGTGCCAGCAGAACGGAGGCCCGGGGGCCCCAGCATTTT. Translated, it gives CASRTEARGPQHF.

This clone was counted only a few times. The CDR3 here is CASSWGDTEAFF. CDR3 DNA: TGTGCCAGCAGTTGGGGGGACACTGAAGCTTTCTTT. The chain links TRBV6-5 to TRBJ1-1; maybe TRBD1 (5 bases). There are 12 residues in the CDR3. Trimming shortened V by 4 bases and J by 3 bases, and 6 bases separated the two germline ends. Germline V gene data show CDR1 as MNHEY and CDR2 as SVGAGI.

CDR3: CASSHPKGRESGEQFF. CDR3 sequence (DNA): TGCGCCAGCAGCCATCCGAAAGGCCGGGAGAGCGGTGAGCAGTTCTTC. V gene TRBV4-1 combines with J gene TRBJ2-1; D is perhaps TRBD2 (6 bases). Germline V gives CDR1 MGHRA, CDR2 YSYEKL. The V and J ends lost 3 bases and 9 bases respectively, with 21 bases between them. The CDR3 consists of 16 residues.

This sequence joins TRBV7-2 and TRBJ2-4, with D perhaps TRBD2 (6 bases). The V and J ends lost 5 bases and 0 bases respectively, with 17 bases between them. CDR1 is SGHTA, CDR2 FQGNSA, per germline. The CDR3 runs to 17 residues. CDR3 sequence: CASSKGGGILAKNIQYF. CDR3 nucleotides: TGTGCCAGCAGCAAGGGAGGCGGGATTTTAGCCAAAAACATTCAGTACTTC. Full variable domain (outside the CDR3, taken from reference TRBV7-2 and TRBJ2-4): GAGVSQSPSNKVTEKGKDVELRCDPISGHTALYWYRQSLGQGLEFLIYFQGNSAPDKSGLPSDRFSAERTGGSVSTLTIQRTQQEDSAVYLCASSKGGGILAKNIQYFGAGTRLSVL.

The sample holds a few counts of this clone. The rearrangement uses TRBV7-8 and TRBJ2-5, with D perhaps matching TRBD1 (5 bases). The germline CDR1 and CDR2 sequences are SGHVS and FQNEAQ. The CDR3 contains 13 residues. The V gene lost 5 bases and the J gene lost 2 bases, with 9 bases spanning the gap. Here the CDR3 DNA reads TGTGCCAGCAGCACCCGACAGCAAGAGACCCAGTACTTC. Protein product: CASSTRQQETQYF. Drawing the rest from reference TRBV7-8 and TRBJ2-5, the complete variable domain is GAGVSQSPRYKVAKRGQDVALRCDPISGHVSLFWYQQALGQGPEFLTYFQNEAQLDKSGLPSDRFFAERPEGSVSTLKIQRTQQEDSAVYLCASSTRQQETQYFGPGTRLLVL.

The CDR3 region has the DNA TGTGCCAGCAGCGTAACTAGTGGTGGAGAGACCCAGTACTTC. This translates into CASSVTSGGETQYF. The chain links TRBV9 to TRBJ2-5; D perhaps matches TRBD2 (5 bases). This CDR3 contains 14 residues. The germline CDR1 and CDR2 sequences are SGDLS and YYNGEE. V gave up 1 base and J gave up 4 bases, with 11 bases separating them.

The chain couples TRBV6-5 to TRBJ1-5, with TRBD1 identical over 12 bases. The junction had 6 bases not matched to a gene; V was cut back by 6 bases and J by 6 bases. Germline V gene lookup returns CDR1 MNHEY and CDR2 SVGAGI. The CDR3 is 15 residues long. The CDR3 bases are TGTGCCAGCAGCTCCGGGACAGGGGGCTCTCAGCCCCAGCATTTT. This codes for CASSSGTGGSQPQHF.

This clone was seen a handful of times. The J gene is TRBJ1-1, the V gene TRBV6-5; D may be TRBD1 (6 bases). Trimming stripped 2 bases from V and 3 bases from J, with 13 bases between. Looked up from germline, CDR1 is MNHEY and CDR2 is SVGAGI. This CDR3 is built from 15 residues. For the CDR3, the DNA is TGTGCCAGCAGTTACGTGGGGGGGGCTGACACTGAAGCTTTCTTT. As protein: CASSYVGGADTEAFF.

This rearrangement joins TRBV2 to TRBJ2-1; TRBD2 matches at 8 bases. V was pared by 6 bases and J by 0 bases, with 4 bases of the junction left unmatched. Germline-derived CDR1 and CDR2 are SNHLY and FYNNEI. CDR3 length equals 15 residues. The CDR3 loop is CASSTGTSSYNEQFF. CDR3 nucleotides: TGTGCCAGCAGCACCGGGACTAGCTCCTACAATGAGCAGTTCTTC. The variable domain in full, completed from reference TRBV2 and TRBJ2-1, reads EPEVTQTPSHQVTQMGQEVILRCVPISNHLYFYWYRQILGQKVEFLVSFYNNEISEKSEIFDDQFSVERPDGSNFTLKIRSTKLEDSAMYFCASSTGTSSYNEQFFGPGTRLTVL.

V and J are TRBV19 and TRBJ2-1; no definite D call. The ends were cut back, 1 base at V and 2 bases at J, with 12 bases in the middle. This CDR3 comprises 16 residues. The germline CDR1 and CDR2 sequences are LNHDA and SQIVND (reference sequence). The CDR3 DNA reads TGTGCCAGTAGTATAGTGGGCGCCAATCCCTACAATGAGCAGTTCTTC. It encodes CASSIVGANPYNEQFF.

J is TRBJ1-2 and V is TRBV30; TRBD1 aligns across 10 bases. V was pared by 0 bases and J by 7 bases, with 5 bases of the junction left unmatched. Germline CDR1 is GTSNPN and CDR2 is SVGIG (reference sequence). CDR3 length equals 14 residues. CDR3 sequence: CAWSVRWDRGGYTF. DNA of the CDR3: TGTGCCTGGAGTGTAAGATGGGACAGGGGTGGCTACACCTTC.

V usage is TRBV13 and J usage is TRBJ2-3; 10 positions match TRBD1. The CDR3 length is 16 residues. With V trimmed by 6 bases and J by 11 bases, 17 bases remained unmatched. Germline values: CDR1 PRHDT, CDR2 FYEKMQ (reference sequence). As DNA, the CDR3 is TGTGCCAGCAGAATGCTGGGACAGGGGCCCCACGGGGAGCAGTATTTT. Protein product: CASRMLGQGPHGEQYF.

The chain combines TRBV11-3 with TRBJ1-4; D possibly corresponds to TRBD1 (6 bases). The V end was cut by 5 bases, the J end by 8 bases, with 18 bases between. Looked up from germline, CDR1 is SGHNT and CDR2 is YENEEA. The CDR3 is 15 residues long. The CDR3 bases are TGTGCCAGCAGCGCGGAATGGGCAGGGGAGGAAAAACTGTTTTTT. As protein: CASSAEWAGEEKLFF.

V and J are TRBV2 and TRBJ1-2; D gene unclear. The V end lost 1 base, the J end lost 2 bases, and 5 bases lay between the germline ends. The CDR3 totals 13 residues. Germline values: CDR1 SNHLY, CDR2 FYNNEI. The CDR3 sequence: CASSEGLNYGYTF. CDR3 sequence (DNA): TGTGCCAGCAGTGAAGGACTGAACTATGGCTACACCTTC.

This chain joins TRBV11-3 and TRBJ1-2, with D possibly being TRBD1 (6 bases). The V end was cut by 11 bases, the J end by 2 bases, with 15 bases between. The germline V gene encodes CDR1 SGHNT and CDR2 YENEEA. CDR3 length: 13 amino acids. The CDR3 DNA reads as TGTGCCGCTCTACAGGGAATGAACTATGGCTACACCTTC. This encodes CAALQGMNYGYTF.

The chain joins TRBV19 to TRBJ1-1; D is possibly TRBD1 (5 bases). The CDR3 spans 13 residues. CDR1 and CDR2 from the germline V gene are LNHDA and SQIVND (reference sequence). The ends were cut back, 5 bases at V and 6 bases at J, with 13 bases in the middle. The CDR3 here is CASSVTGVAEAFF. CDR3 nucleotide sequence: TGTGCCAGTAGTGTTACGGGGGTCGCTGAAGCTTTCTTT.

The DNA of the CDR3 is TGCGCCAGCAGCTCTCGGACTAGCGGGAGAGGGGAGACCCAGTACTTC. Translation gives CASSSRTSGRGETQYF. The gene calls are TRBV5-1 and TRBJ2-5, with 13 positions matching TRBD2. Looked up from germline, CDR1 is SGHRS and CDR2 is YFSETQ. This CDR3 has 16 residues. With V trimmed by 3 bases and J by 5 bases, 7 bases remained unmatched.

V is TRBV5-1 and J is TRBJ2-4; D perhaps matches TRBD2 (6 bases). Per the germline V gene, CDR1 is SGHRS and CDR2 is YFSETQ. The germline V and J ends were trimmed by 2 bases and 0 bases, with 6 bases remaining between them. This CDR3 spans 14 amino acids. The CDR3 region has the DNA TGCGCCAGCAGCTTAGCGGGAGCCAAAAACATTCAGTACTTC. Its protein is CASSLAGAKNIQYF.

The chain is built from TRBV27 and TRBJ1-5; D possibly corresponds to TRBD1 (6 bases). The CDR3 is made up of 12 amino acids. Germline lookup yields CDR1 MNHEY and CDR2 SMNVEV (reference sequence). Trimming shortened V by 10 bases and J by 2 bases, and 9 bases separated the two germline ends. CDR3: CATRQGNQPQHF. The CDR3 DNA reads TGTGCCACCCGACAGGGCAATCAGCCCCAGCATTTT.

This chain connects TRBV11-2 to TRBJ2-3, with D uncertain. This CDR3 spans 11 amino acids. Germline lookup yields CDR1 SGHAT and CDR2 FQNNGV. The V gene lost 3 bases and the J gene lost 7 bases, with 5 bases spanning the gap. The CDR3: CASSFLNTQYF. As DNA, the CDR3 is TGTGCCAGCAGCTTCCTAAATACGCAGTATTTT.

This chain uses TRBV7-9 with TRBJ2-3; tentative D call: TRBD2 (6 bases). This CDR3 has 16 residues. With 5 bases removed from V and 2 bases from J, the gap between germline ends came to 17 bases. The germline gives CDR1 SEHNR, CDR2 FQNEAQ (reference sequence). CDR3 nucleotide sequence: TGTGCCAGCAGCGCGGGGAAGGGTGTCCACACAGATACGCAGTATTTT. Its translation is CASSAGKGVHTDTQYF. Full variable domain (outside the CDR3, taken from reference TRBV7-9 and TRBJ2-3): DTGVSQNPRHKITKRGQNVTFRCDPISEHNRLYWYRQTLGQGPEFLTYFQNEAQLEKSRLLSDRFSAERPKGSFSTLEIQRTEQGDSAMYLCASSAGKGVHTDTQYFGPGTRLTVL.